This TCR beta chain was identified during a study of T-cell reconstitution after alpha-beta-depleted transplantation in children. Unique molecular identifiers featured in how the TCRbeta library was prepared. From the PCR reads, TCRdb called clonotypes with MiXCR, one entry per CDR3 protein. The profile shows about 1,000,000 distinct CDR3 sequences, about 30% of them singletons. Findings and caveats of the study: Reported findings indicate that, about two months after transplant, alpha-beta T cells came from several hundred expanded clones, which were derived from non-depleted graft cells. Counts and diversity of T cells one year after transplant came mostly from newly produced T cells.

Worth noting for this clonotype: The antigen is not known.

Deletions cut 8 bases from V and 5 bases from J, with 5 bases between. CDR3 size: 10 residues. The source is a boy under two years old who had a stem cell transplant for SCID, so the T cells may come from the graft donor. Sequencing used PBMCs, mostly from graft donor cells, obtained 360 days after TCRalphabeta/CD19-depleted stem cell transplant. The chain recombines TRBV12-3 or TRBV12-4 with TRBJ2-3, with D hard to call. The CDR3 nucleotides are TGTGCCAGCGGACGAGATACGCAGTATTTT. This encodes CASGRDTQYF.